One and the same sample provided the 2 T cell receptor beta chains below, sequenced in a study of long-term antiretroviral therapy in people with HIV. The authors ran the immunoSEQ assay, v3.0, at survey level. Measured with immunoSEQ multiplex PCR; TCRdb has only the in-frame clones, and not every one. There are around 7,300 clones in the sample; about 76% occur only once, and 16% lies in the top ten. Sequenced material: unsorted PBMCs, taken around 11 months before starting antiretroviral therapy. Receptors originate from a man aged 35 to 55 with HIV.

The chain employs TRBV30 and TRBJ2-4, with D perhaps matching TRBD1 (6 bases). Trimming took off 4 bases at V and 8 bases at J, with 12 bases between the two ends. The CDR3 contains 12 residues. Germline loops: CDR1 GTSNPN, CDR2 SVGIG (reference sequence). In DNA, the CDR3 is TGTGCCTGGACGGACAGTGGAGACATTCAGTACTTC. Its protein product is CAWTDSGDIQYF.

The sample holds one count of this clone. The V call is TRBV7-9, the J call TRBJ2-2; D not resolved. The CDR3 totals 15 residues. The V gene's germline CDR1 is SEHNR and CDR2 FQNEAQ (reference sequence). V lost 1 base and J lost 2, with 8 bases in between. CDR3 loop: CASSLGHSNTGELFF. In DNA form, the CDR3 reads TGTGCCAGCAGCTTAGGGCACAGCAACACCGGGGAGCTGTTTTTT.